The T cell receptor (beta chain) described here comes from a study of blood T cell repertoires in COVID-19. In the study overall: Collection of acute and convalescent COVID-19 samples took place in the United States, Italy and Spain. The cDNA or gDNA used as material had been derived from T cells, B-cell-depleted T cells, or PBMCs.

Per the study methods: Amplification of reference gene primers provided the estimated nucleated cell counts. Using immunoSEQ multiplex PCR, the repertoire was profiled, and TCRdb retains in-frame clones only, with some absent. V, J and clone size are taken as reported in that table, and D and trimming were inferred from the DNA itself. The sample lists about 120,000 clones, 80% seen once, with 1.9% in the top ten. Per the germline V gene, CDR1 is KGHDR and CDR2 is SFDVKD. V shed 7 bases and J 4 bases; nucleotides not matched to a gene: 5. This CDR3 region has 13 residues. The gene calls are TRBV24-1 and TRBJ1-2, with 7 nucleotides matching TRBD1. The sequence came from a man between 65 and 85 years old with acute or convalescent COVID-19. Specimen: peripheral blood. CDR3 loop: CATRGTATYGYTF. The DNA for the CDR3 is TGTGCCACCAGAGGGACAGCCACCTATGGCTACACCTTC.